These 31 T cell receptor beta chains were all obtained from the same sample, sequenced in a study of spatial heterogeneity in lung cancer. MiXCR was run by TCRdb on the 5' RACE reads, yielding one entry per CDR3 protein. The sample includes around 110,000 distinct CDR3 sequences, 12% of them seen just once. As to time point: blood at routine non-recurrence follow-up after resection. The sequenced material consisted of unsorted whole RNA from tumor, nontumor lung or frozen PBMC. Specimen: PBMCs, collected at follow-up. The source is a male donor with early-stage non-small cell lung cancer.

The chain joins TRBV15 to TRBJ2-1; possible D gene TRBD1, 6 bases. The CDR3 has 15 amino acids. Germline-derived CDR1 and CDR2 are LNHNV and YYDKDF (reference sequence). The ends were cut back, 5 bases at V and 0 bases at J, with 11 bases in the middle. CDR3: CATSGGAGSYNEQFF. The CDR3 coding sequence is TGTGCCACCAGCGGGGGCGCGGGCTCCTACAATGAGCAGTTCTTC.

The chain is built from TRBV4-3 and TRBJ2-2; D perhaps matches TRBD1 (6 bases). V was trimmed by 3 bases and J by 6 bases, leaving 11 bases between them. The CDR3 covers 14 residues. Germline V lookup: CDR1 LGHNA, CDR2 YSLEER. Written as DNA, the CDR3 is TGCGCCAGCAGCCATGTACAGGGTCCCGGGGAGCTGTTTTTT. Amino acids: CASSHVQGPGELFF.

The gene calls are TRBV6-6 and TRBJ1-2, with D perhaps matching TRBD1 (6 bases). The V and J ends lost 7 bases and 7 bases respectively, with 16 bases between them. The CDR3 has 13 amino acids. Germline V lookup: CDR1 MNHNY, CDR2 SVGAGI (reference sequence). The CDR3 sequence: CASILSGEGGYTF. The CDR3, as DNA: TGTGCCAGCATTCTATCAGGGGAGGGTGGCTACACCTTC.

V and J are TRBV28 and TRBJ1-5; TRBD1 matches 7 bases. CDR1 MDHEN and CDR2 SYDVKM come from the germline V gene. V lost 4 bases and J lost 6; bases outside the gene matches: 9. The CDR3 length is 15 residues. DNA for the CDR3: TGTGCCAGCAGTTGGGCCACAGGGGTGGGTCAGCCCCAGCATTTT. Translating it yields CASSWATGVGQPQHF.

This sequence joins TRBV19 and TRBJ1-3; D is possibly TRBD1 (5 bases). The CDR3 spans 14 residues. The V and J ends lost 5 bases and 5 bases respectively, with 13 bases between them. CDR1 is LNHDA and CDR2 is SQIVND in the germline V gene (reference sequence). DNA for the CDR3: TGTGCCAGTAGTCTCACAGGCCAGCGAAACACCATATATTTT. It encodes CASSLTGQRNTIYF.

This clonotype was recorded a few times. The chain couples TRBV3-1 to TRBJ1-1; D ambiguous. Germline V CDR1 and CDR2: LGHDT, YNNKEL (reference sequence). Trimming removed 4 bases at V and 3 bases at J, with 12 bases between. The CDR3 is 14 residues long. CDR3 protein: CASSRSSTYTEAFF. In DNA form, the CDR3 reads TGTGCCAGCAGCCGAAGTTCCACCTACACTGAAGCTTTCTTT.

This clonotype came up a few times. This chain links TRBV3-1 with TRBJ1-4; D is unclear. Trimming removed 0 bases from V and 12 bases from J, with 8 bases in between. This CDR3 has 12 residues. The germline gives CDR1 LGHDT, CDR2 YNNKEL (reference sequence). The CDR3: CASSQESRELFF. Written as DNA, the CDR3 is TGTGCCAGCAGCCAAGAATCCAGAGAACTGTTTTTT.

The sample holds many counts of this clonotype. The chain recombines TRBV7-9 with TRBJ2-4, with 11 bases matching TRBD2. This CDR3 has 15 amino acids. The V gene end was trimmed by 5 bases and the J gene end by 1 base; junction bases not matched to a gene: 1. CDR1 is SEHNR and CDR2 is FQNEAQ in the germline V gene (reference sequence). DNA for the CDR3: TGTGCCAGCAGCCCTAGCGGGGGGGCCAAAAACATTCAGTACTTC. It yields the protein CASSPSGGAKNIQYF.

The V gene is TRBV24-1, the J gene TRBJ1-1; maybe TRBD1 (5 bases). The CDR3 contains 13 residues. Germline V gene sequence: CDR1 KGHDR, CDR2 SFDVKD. Trimming removed 7 bases at V and 1 base at J, with 9 bases between. In nucleotides, the CDR3 is TGTGCCACCAGGGGACCGCCGAACACTGAAGCTTTCTTT. It yields the protein CATRGPPNTEAFF.

This clonotype was counted a few times. The J gene is TRBJ2-7, the V gene TRBV7-2; D may be TRBD2 (6 bases). Trimming removed 2 bases at V and 3 bases at J, with 8 bases between. The CDR3 covers 13 residues. Germline CDR1 and CDR2: SGHTA and FQGNSA. The CDR3 here is CASSLYSGYEQYF. CDR3 DNA: TGTGCCAGCAGCTTATATAGCGGCTACGAGCAGTACTTC.

This chain joins TRBV7-3 and TRBJ2-7; D remains unclear. The CDR3 is made up of 13 amino acids. Germline V gives CDR1 SGHTA, CDR2 FQGTGA. V lost 3 bases and J lost 7, with 13 bases in between. The CDR3 DNA reads TGTGCCAGCAGCTTCGGCCCCGCCGGGGAGCAGTACTTC. Its translation is CASSFGPAGEQYF. Based on the CDR3 plus reference TRBV7-3 and TRBJ2-7, the full variable domain is GAGVSQTPSNKVTEKGKYVELRCDPISGHTALYWYRQSLGQGPEFLIYFQGTGAADDSGLPNDRFFAVRPEGSVSTLKIQRTERGDSAVYLCASSFGPAGEQYFGPGTRLTVT.

The chain uses TRBV28 and TRBJ1-5; a possible D gene is TRBD1 (6 bases). From germline, CDR1 is MDHEN and CDR2 SYDVKM. This CDR3 is 15 amino acids long. The V gene lost 6 bases and the J gene lost 5 bases, with 17 bases spanning the gap. The CDR3 coding sequence is TGTGCCAGCAGCTGGGACACGCTTGGGCATCAGCCCCAGCATTTT. Protein: CASSWDTLGHQPQHF.

This clonotype was recorded many times. The CDR3 DNA reads TGCAGTGCTAGTGTCGGGGGAGGCAATCAGCCCCAGCATTTT. This sequence encodes CSASVGGGNQPQHF. This chain connects TRBV20-1 to TRBJ1-5, with D possibly being TRBD1 (5 bases). The CDR3 covers 14 residues. Trimming left V 3 bases short and J 2 bases short, with 11 bases between. Germline V gene data show CDR1 as DFQATT and CDR2 as SNEGSKA (reference sequence).

The rearrangement joins TRBV5-1 to TRBJ2-2, with no clear D. Trimming stripped 5 bases from V and 5 bases from J, with 7 bases between. From germline, CDR1 is SGHRS and CDR2 YFSETQ. The CDR3 loop spans 12 amino acids. CDR3 protein: CASRRSTGELFF. In DNA form, the CDR3 reads TGCGCCAGCAGACGGAGTACCGGGGAGCTGTTTTTT.

This clonotype has only a few counts. The V and J genes are TRBV29-1 and TRBJ1-5, with a possible D match to TRBD1 (6 bases). This CDR3 spans 13 amino acids. V lost 5 bases, J lost 4 bases, and 12 bases lay in between. CDR1 and CDR2 (germline): SQVTM, ANQGSEA. CDR3 nucleotides: TGCAGCGTTAGGGAACAGGGAAATCAGCCCCAGCATTTT. Protein product: CSVREQGNQPQHF. Full variable domain (missing parts from reference TRBV29-1 and TRBJ1-5): SAVISQKPSRDICQRGTSLTIQCQVDSQVTMMFWYRQQPGQSLTLIATANQGSEATYESGFVIDKFPISRPNLTFSTLTVSNMSPEDSSIYLCSVREQGNQPQHFGDGTRLSIL.

The chain joins TRBV11-3 to TRBJ2-1, with 8 bases fitting TRBD1. This CDR3 is built from 15 residues. V lost 1 base and J lost 9; bases outside the gene matches: 8. Germline-derived CDR1 and CDR2 are SGHNT and YENEEA. Written as DNA, the CDR3 is TGTGCCAGCAGCTTAGCCGGGACAGGACTTGGTGAGCAGTTCTTC. Residues: CASSLAGTGLGEQFF.

The genes are TRBV29-1 and TRBJ1-2; no reliable D call. The CDR3 totals 10 residues. Trimming took 4 bases from V and 6 from J, leaving 6 bases between them. Germline CDR1 SQVTM, CDR2 ANQGSEA. CDR3 sequence: CSVGEDGYTF. The CDR3 nucleotides are TGCAGCGTTGGCGAGGATGGCTACACCTTC.

This clonotype was detected many times. DNA of the CDR3: TGCAGTGCTAGAGATGGGCAGTCTGGGGCCAACGTCCTGACTTTC. It encodes CSARDGQSGANVLTF. The chain recombines TRBV20-1 with TRBJ2-6; D is ambiguous. This CDR3 spans 15 amino acids. Germline CDR1 is DFQATT and CDR2 is SNEGSKA (reference sequence). Trimming cost V 0 bases and J 1 base, with 7 bases left between them.

The chain links TRBV28 to TRBJ2-7, with D possibly being TRBD1 (5 bases). Germline V CDR1 and CDR2: MDHEN, SYDVKM. The CDR3 spans 15 residues. V lost 6 bases and J 3 bases, leaving 18 bases between the germline ends. The CDR3 sequence: CASRPVEVGHYEQYF. The CDR3 DNA follows: TGTGCCAGCAGGCCGGTGGAAGTGGGGCACTACGAGCAGTACTTC.

This clonotype was counted ten times or more. V gene TRBV7-2 combines with J gene TRBJ2-4; no clear D. Germline loops: CDR1 SGHTA, CDR2 FQGNSA. V lost 5 bases and J 8 bases, leaving 10 bases between the germline ends. The CDR3 runs 12 residues. The CDR3 is CASSPAMYIQYF. The CDR3 region has the DNA TGTGCCAGCAGCCCGGCTATGTACATTCAGTACTTC.

The chain joins TRBV5-1 to TRBJ2-2; 7 bases agree with TRBD1. The V gene end was trimmed by 0 bases and the J gene end by 5 bases; junction bases not matched to a gene: 4. The CDR3 consists of 15 residues. Germline lookup yields CDR1 SGHRS and CDR2 YFSETQ. The CDR3 DNA sequence: TGCGCCAGCAGCTTGGAACAGGGGAGAACCGGGGAGCTGTTTTTT. Protein sequence: CASSLEQGRTGELFF.

This clonotype was picked up many times. This sequence joins TRBV29-1 and TRBJ2-3; possibly TRBD1 or TRBD2 for D (5 bases each). In germline, CDR1 is SQVTM, CDR2 ANQGSEA. The CDR3 runs 13 residues. The V and J ends lost 5 bases and 0 bases respectively, with 9 bases between them. The chain's CDR3 is CSVNRDSTDTQYF. DNA of the CDR3: TGCAGCGTTAACCGGGACAGCACAGATACGCAGTATTTT.

This clonotype appeared many times. V gene TRBV4-2 combines with J gene TRBJ1-1, with 9 bases matching TRBD1. CDR3 length equals 18 residues. The germline CDR1 and CDR2 sequences are LGHNA and YNFKEQ. J was trimmed by 1 base and V by 4 bases; bases with no gene match: 13. The CDR3 nucleotides read TGTGCCAGCAGCCTCCGGGACAGGGTAGAGGACTGGAACACTGAAGCTTTCTTT. Translated: CASSLRDRVEDWNTEAFF.

This clonotype was counted between two and nine times. The V call is TRBV11-1, the J call TRBJ2-2; D is uncertain. Trimming removed 1 base from V and 4 bases from J, with 4 bases in between. This CDR3 has 13 amino acids. CDR1 is SGHAT and CDR2 is FQDESV in the germline V gene (reference sequence). The CDR3 loop reads CASSLVLTGELFF. The CDR3 bases are TGTGCCAGCAGCTTAGTGCTCACCGGGGAGCTGTTTTTT.

There are a few counts of this clonotype. The J gene is TRBJ2-5, the V gene TRBV5-1; no clear D gene. With 5 bases removed from V and 3 bases from J, the gap between germline ends came to 8 bases. The CDR3 is 12 amino acids. CDR1 SGHRS and CDR2 YFSETQ come from the germline V gene. The CDR3 nucleotides are TGCGCCAGCAGGGTCCCAAAAGAGACCCAGTACTTC. Amino acid sequence: CASRVPKETQYF.

This clonotype was counted ten times or more. The rearrangement links TRBV7-9 to TRBJ2-5; D uncertain. Trimming shortened V by 2 bases and J by 4 bases, and 8 bases separated the two germline ends. In germline, CDR1 is SEHNR, CDR2 FQNEAQ (reference sequence). The CDR3 spans 13 residues. CDR3 loop: CASSLMGRETQYF. DNA of the CDR3: TGTGCCAGCAGCTTAATGGGTAGAGAGACCCAGTACTTC.

This clonotype has only a few counts. The rearrangement links TRBV25-1 to TRBJ2-7; D unresolved. With 6 bases removed from V and 2 bases from J, the gap between germline ends came to 8 bases. Germline V gene data show CDR1 as MGHDK and CDR2 as SYGVNS. CDR3 size: 12 residues. The CDR3 loop is CASRDGTYEQYF. The CDR3, as DNA: TGTGCCAGCAGGGACGGAACCTACGAGCAGTACTTC.

This clonotype has a handful of counts. This chain joins TRBV7-2 and TRBJ1-2, with D maybe TRBD1 (5 bases). The CDR3 spans 16 residues. V lost 5 bases to trimming and J lost 1 base, with 17 bases between them. The germline V gene has CDR1 SGHTA and CDR2 FQGNSA. The CDR3 nucleotides are TGTGCCAGCAGCACCCTCGCGTTGGGGGATAACTATGGCTACACCTTC. As protein: CASSTLALGDNYGYTF.

In its sample, this clonotype was seen a few times. The chain joins TRBV7-3 to TRBJ2-1, with TRBD1 as a possible D gene (5 bases). CDR3 length: 15 residues. CDR1 is SGHTA and CDR2 is FQGTGA in the germline V gene. V shed 3 bases and J shed 5 bases, with 14 bases lying between them. In DNA, the CDR3 is TGTGCCAGCAGCTTTACGGTAGACAGAGACAATGAGCAGTTCTTC. This encodes CASSFTVDRDNEQFF.

This clonotype has a handful of counts. A read error may be the cause here, since a much bigger clone is one base away. The V and J genes are TRBV20-1 and TRBJ1-1; D is uncertain. This CDR3 has 11 amino acids. Germline CDR1 DFQATT, CDR2 SNEGSKA (reference sequence). Deletions cut 3 bases from V and 0 bases from J, with 2 bases between. The CDR3: CSARMNTEAFF. CDR3 bases: TGCAGTGCTAGGATGAACACTGAAGCTTTCTTT.

The table lists this clonotype with a few counts. The chain recombines TRBV28 with TRBJ1-2; the match to TRBD1 covers 7 bases. V was clipped by 8 bases and J by 4 bases; unmatched bases: 13. Per the germline V gene, CDR1 is MDHEN and CDR2 is SYDVKM. The CDR3 length is 15 residues. DNA for the CDR3: TGTGCCAGCGGCTCGACGACAGGGTCCCCCTATGGCTACACCTTC. Translated: CASGSTTGSPYGYTF.